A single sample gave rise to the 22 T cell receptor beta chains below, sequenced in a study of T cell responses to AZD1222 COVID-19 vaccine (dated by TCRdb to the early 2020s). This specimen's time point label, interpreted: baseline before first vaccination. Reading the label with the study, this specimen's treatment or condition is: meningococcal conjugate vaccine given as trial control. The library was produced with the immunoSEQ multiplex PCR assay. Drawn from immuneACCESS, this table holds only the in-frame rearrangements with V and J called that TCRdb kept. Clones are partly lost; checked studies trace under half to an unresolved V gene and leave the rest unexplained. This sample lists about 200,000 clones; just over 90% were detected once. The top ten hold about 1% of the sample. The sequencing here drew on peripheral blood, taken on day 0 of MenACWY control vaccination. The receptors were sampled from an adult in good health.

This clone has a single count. The chain's CDR3 is CASSLRLAGGPTDTQYF. In DNA, the CDR3 is TGTGCCAGCAGCCTCCGACTAGCGGGGGGACCCACAGATACGCAGTATTTT. The chain couples TRBV5-5 to TRBJ2-3; 13 positions agree with TRBD2. V gave up 4 bases and J gave up 2 bases; unmatched junction bases: 7. Per germline, CDR1 SGHKS and CDR2 YYEKEE (reference sequence). The CDR3 runs to 17 residues.

CDR3 in amino acids: CASSFGWGVDEKLFF. CDR3 DNA sequence: TGTGCCAGCAGCTTCGGATGGGGGGTGGATGAAAAACTGTTTTTT. This sequence joins TRBV7-9 and TRBJ1-4; D possibly corresponds to TRBD1 (5 bases). This CDR3 is built from 15 residues. V lost 3 bases to trimming and J lost 6 bases, with 14 bases between them. The germline V gene has CDR1 SEHNR and CDR2 FQNEAQ (reference sequence). Based on the CDR3 plus reference TRBV7-9 and TRBJ1-4, the full variable domain is DTGVSQNPRHKITKRGQNVTFRCDPISEHNRLYWYRQTLGQGPEFLTYFQNEAQLEKSRLLSDRFSAERPKGSFSTLEIQRTEQGDSAMYLCASSFGWGVDEKLFFGSGTQLSVL.

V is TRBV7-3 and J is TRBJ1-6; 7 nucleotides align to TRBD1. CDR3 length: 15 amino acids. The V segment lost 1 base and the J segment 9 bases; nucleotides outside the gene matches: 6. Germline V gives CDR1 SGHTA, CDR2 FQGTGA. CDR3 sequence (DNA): TGTGCCAGCAGCTTAAAGGCAGGGGGTGGTTCACCCCTCCACTTT. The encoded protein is CASSLKAGGGSPLHF. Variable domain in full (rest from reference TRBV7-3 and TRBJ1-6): GAGVSQTPSNKVTEKGKYVELRCDPISGHTALYWYRQSLGQGPEFLIYFQGTGAADDSGLPNDRFFAVRPEGSVSTLKIQRTERGDSAVYLCASSLKAGGGSPLHFGNGTRLTVT.

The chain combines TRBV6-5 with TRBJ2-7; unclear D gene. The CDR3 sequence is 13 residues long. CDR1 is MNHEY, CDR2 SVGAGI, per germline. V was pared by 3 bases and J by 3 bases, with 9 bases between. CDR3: CASSYMGNYEQYF. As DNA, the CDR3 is TGTGCCAGCAGTTATATGGGGAACTACGAGCAGTACTTC.

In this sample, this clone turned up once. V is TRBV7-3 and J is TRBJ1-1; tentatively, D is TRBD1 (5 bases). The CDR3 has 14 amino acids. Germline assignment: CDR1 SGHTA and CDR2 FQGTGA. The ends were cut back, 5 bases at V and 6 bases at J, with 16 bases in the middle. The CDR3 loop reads CASSPSTVSAEAFF. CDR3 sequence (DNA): TGTGCCAGCAGCCCTTCGACAGTAAGTGCTGAAGCTTTCTTT.

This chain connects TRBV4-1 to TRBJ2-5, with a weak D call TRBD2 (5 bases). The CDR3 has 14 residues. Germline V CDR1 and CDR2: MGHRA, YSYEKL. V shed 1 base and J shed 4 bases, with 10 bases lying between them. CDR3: CASSQGTVGETQYF. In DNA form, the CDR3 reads TGCGCCAGCAGCCAAGGGACTGTCGGAGAGACCCAGTACTTC.

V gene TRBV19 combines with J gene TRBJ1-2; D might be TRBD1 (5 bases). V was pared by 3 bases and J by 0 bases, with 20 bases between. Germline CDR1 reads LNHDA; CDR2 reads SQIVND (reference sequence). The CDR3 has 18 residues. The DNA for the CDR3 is TGTGCCAGTAGTATGTTTCGGAGGGGATATCTAACTAACTATGGCTACACCTTC. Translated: CASSMFRRGYLTNYGYTF.

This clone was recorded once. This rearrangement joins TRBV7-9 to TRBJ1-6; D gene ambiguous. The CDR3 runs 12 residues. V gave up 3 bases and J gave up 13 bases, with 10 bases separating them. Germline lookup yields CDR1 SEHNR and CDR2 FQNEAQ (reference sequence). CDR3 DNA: TGTGCCAGCAGCTTTCCCCTAGAGCCCCTCCACTTT. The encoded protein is CASSFPLEPLHF.

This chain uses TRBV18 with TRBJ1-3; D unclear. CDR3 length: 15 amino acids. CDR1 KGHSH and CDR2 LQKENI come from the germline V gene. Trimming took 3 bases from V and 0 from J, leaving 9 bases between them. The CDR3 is CASSPDRSSGNTIYF. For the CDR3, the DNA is TGTGCCAGCTCACCGGACCGCAGCTCTGGAAACACCATATATTTT.

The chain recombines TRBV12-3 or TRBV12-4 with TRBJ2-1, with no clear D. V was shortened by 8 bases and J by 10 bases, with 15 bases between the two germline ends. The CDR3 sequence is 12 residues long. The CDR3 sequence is CASGFIGLEQFF. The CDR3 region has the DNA TGTGCCAGCGGGTTTATTGGGTTAGAGCAGTTCTTC.

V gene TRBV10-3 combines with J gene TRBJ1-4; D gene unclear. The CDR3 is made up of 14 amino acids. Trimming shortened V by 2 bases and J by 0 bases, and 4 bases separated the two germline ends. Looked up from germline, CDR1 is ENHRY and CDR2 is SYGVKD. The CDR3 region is CAISEGATNEKLFF. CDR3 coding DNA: TGTGCCATCAGTGAGGGGGCAACTAATGAAAAACTGTTTTTT.

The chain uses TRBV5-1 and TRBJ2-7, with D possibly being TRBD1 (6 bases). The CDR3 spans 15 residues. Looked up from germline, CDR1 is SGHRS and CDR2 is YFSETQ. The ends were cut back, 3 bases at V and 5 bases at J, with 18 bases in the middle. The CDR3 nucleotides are TGCGCCAGCAGCTCTACTATTCAGGGGTACGACGAGCAGTACTTC. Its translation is CASSSTIQGYDEQYF.

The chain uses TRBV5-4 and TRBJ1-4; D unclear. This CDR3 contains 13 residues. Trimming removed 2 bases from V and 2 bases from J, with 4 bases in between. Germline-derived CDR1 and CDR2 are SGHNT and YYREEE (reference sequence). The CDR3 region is CASSLGTNEKLFF. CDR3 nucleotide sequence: TGTGCCAGCAGCTTAGGCACTAATGAAAAACTGTTTTTT.

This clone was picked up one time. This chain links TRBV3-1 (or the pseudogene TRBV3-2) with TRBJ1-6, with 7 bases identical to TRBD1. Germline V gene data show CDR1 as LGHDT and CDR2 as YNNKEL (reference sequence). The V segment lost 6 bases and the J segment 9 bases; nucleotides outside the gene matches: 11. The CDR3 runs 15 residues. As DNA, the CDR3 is TGTGCCAGCAGTCGACAGGGAAGTTTTGGTTCACCCCTCCACTTT. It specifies CASSRQGSFGSPLHF.

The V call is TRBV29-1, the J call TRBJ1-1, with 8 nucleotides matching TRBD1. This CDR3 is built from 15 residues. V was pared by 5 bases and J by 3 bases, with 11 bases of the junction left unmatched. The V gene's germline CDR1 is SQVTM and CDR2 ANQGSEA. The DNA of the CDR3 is TGCAGCGTTAGACAGGGGCAATTATCAGACACTGAAGCTTTCTTT. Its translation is CSVRQGQLSDTEAFF.

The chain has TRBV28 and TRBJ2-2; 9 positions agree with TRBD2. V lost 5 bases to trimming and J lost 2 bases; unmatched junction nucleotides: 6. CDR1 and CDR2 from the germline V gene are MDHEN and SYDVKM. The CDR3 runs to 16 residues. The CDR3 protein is CASSDPGLANTGELFF. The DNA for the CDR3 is TGTGCCAGCAGTGATCCGGGACTAGCCAACACCGGGGAGCTGTTTTTT.

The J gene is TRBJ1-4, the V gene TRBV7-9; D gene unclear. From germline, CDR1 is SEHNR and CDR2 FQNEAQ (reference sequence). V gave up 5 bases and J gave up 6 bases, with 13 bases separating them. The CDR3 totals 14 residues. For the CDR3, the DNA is TGTGCCAGCAGCCGTGAGGCGGGTGATGAAAAACTGTTTTTT. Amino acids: CASSREAGDEKLFF.

This CDR3 reads CASSSPVDEQFF. CDR3 DNA sequence: TGTGCCAGCAGTTCGCCTGTCGATGAGCAGTTCTTC. The chain joins TRBV6-6 to TRBJ2-1, with D unresolved. Trimming took 4 bases from V and 8 from J, leaving 9 bases between them. The CDR3 runs to 12 residues. CDR1 MNHNY and CDR2 SVGAGI come from the germline V gene (reference sequence).

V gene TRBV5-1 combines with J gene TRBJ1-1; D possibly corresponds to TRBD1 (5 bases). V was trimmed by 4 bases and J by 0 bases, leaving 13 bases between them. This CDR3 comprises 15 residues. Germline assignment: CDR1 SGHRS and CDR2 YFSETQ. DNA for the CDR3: TGCGCCAGCAGCCCGGCCGGGGGTATGAACACTGAAGCTTTCTTT. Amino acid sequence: CASSPAGGMNTEAFF.

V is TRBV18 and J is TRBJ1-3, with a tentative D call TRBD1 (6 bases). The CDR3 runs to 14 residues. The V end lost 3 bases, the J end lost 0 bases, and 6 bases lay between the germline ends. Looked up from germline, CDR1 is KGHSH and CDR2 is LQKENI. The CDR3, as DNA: TGTGCCAGCTCACCGGACAGCTCTGGAAACACCATATATTTT. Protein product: CASSPDSSGNTIYF.

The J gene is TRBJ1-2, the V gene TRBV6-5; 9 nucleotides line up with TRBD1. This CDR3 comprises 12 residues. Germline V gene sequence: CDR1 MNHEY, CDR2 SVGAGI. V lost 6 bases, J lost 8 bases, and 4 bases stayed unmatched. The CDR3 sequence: CASRQGARGYTF. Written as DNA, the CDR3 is TGTGCCAGCAGACAGGGGGCGCGGGGCTACACCTTC.

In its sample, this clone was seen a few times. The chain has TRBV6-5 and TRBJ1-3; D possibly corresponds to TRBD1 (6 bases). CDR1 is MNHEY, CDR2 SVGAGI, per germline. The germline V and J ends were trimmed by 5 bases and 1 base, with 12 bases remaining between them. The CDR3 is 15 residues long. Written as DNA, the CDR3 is TGTGCCAGCAGTCCCCTGGACAGATCTGGAAACACCATATATTTT. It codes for CASSPLDRSGNTIYF.